The clone carrying this TCR beta chain was picked up many times. V was clipped by 3 bases and J by 5 bases; unmatched bases: 2. CDR1 and CDR2 (germline): SGDLS, YYNGEE. The CDR3 is 13 residues long. Using unique molecular identifiers, the investigators prepared the TCRbeta library. TCRdb reanalysed the PCR reads using MiXCR and keeps one entry per CDR3 protein. The sample has a few hundred thousand distinct CDR3 sequences; 10% are singletons. The source of the sample is a study of T-cell reconstitution after alpha-beta-depleted transplantation in children. The J gene is TRBJ2-7, the V gene TRBV9, with 10 nucleotides matching TRBD2. The sequences come from PBMCs from the stem cell graft donor, collected from the stem cell graft. The sequence was collected from a human donor who donated a stem cell graft to a child with acute lymphoblastic leukemia. This CDR3 is CASSALAGDEQYF. As DNA, the CDR3 is TGTGCCAGCAGCGCCCTAGCGGGGGACGAGCAGTACTTC.